This T cell receptor (beta chain) was sequenced in a study of identical twins listed by TCRdb under 2016. Broadly, across the study: TCR alpha and beta repertoires from monozygotic twins, unrelated adults of various ages and cord blood were deep-sequenced to test whether fetal clonotypes persist. Replicate twin experiments were performed at different times using different library preparation protocols to rule out contamination. Overall study outcomes, separate from this receptor: The excess sharing between twins in beta out-of-frame sequences was weaker because fewer shared sequences reduced the signal-to-noise ratio. Fewer insertions were carried by abundant cord blood beta clonotypes, a similar but weaker trend appeared in young adult naive repertoires, and no such trend appeared in memory repertoires. Compared with coincidental sharing between unrelated individuals, out-of-frame TCR alpha sequences shared between twins had an excess of sequences with low generation probability. Invariant T cells such as MAIT and iNKT could partly confound zero-insertion analyses, although diverse VJ usage argued against such confounding for most clonotypes. Because the same donors could not be followed over many years, the conclusions depended on cross-sectional statistical analysis. In monozygotic twins, recombination models systematically underestimated out-of-frame TCR alpha sharing, but the models matched the sharing seen between unrelated individuals.

Every donor in the study was a healthy Caucasian. Miltenyi CD45RO+ enrichment and human naive T-cell isolation kits were used to isolate memory (CD45RO+) and naive T cells from PBMC. V is pared back by 7 bases and J by 0 bases, with 15 bases lying between the germline termini. In the germline V gene (reference sequence), CDR1 corresponds to SEHNR and CDR2 to FQNEAQ. The CDR3 goes from the cysteine to the phenylalanine over 16 residues. Solely the CDR3 DNA is kept, with 48 bases framed from the first base. This clonotype was recorded at least ten times. This receptor's antigen is unknown. The input lacks base qualities; no much larger clone sits a single base away. The library was made by 5' RACE. The run used an Illumina HiSeq 2000. Template switching added a universal primer binding site, and the final cDNA carried a unique molecular identifier that allowed TCR cDNA molecules to be counted accurately. First-strand cDNA for TCR alpha and beta chains was synthesized from specific primers in the conserved constant-segment region. To control for contamination, each cDNA library was double barcoded with a SMART-Mk sample barcode plus Illumina barcodes. Two successive PCR steps introduced TruSeq adapter sequences along with Illumina sample barcodes. Sequencing of the TCR alpha and beta cDNA libraries was done on the Illumina HiSeq platform using custom primers. On the study's bioinformatics: Unique molecular identifiers were extracted from raw reads with MiGEC, and CDR3 positions were determined with MiXCR. Recombination models were inferred per individual with the repgenHMM and IGoR tools using an EM algorithm. Shared clonotypes were analyzed with the tcR package in R, and sharing was normalized by the product of cloneset sizes. To study raw recombination free of thymic and clonal selection effects, out-of-frame nonproductive sequences were analyzed. Using fastp at Q25 and MiXCR, TCRdb reprocessed the public reads and kept productive beta chains. Each CDR3 protein appears once, grouped with its most common genes and DNA. The V and J calls, along with clone size, are taken from TCRdb and not from the paper's own processing. The sample records roughly 150,000 distinct CDR3 sequences, roughly 3.5% of which are singletons. The ten top clones hold around 8.1% of the sample.

The receptor's source is a man aged 18 to 30 in good health. Sample: memory T cells sorted from blood. Read against the paper, the sample's cell subset or site label means: CD45RO+ enriched T cells. The rearrangement joined TRBV7-9 to TRBJ2-2, with the D gene call left open. The CDR3 protein sequence reads: CASIPFWAANTGELFF. The nucleotide sequence is given as TGTGCCAGCATCCCTTTCTGGGCCGCGAACACCGGGGAGCTGTTTTTT.